The 30 T cell receptor beta chains below come from one sample, sequenced in a study of T-cell memory formation after mild COVID-19. TCRdb ran MiXCR on the 5' RACE reads and lists one entry per CDR3 protein. There are about 82,000 distinct CDR3 sequences in the sample; 13% occur only once, and less than 45% lies in the top ten. The material sequenced was PBMCs or a T cell subset sorted from them (not recorded which). The receptors derive from a young man who had mild COVID-19 (a few samples of this study predate the infection). Cell type and time point are not known.

The sample holds a few counts of this clonotype. V and J are TRBV7-3 and TRBJ2-3, with D perhaps TRBD1 or TRBD2 (5 bases each). V shed 5 bases and J shed 5 bases, with 8 bases lying between them. Germline-derived CDR1 and CDR2 are SGHTA and FQGTGA. This CDR3 contains 12 residues. As DNA, the CDR3 is TGTGCCAGCAGCCCGGGACGAGATACGCAGTATTTT. Protein sequence: CASSPGRDTQYF. The complete variable domain, with remaining parts taken from reference TRBV7-3 and TRBJ2-3, reads GAGVSQTPSNKVTEKGKYVELRCDPISGHTALYWYRQSLGQGPEFLIYFQGTGAADDSGLPNDRFFAVRPEGSVSTLKIQRTERGDSAVYLCASSPGRDTQYFGPGTRLTVL.

This clonotype showed up just a few times. This rearrangement joins TRBV4-3 to TRBJ2-3, with D hard to call. The CDR3 has 14 residues. The V gene lost 4 bases and the J gene lost 5 bases, with 13 bases spanning the gap. Germline CDR1 reads LGHNA; CDR2 reads YSLEER. DNA of the CDR3: TGCGCCAGCAGCCCTGGCGGCCCGGGAGATACGCAGTATTTT. As protein: CASSPGGPGDTQYF.

This clonotype occurred a few times. This chain joins TRBV3-1 and TRBJ1-6; the D gene is possibly TRBD1 (5 bases). CDR1 is LGHDT and CDR2 is YNNKEL in the germline V gene (reference sequence). The V and J ends lost 1 base and 6 bases respectively, with 16 bases between them. CDR3 length: 17 residues. The CDR3, as DNA: TGTGCCAGCAGCCAAGTCCTAACAGGCGGCTTTAATTCACCCCTCCACTTT. This sequence encodes CASSQVLTGGFNSPLHF.

The sample holds a few counts of this clonotype. This chain uses TRBV5-5 with TRBJ2-5; D gene ambiguous. The CDR3 runs 13 residues. V dropped 5 bases and J dropped 1 base, with 9 bases sitting between them. Germline CDR1 is SGHKS and CDR2 is YYEKEE (reference sequence). CDR3 sequence reads: CASRRYTQETQYF. CDR3 DNA sequence: TGTGCCAGCAGGAGGTACACCCAAGAGACCCAGTACTTC.

The V and J genes are TRBV5-1 and TRBJ1-1; 8 bases fit TRBD1. Germline V gives CDR1 SGHRS, CDR2 YFSETQ. The CDR3 is made up of 14 amino acids. Trimming cost V 4 bases and J 6 bases; bases outside gene matches: 8. The CDR3 sequence is CASSLSGGRAEAFF. The DNA for the CDR3 is TGCGCCAGCAGCCTCTCAGGGGGCAGGGCTGAAGCTTTCTTT.

This clonotype was seen more than once but under ten times. DNA of the CDR3: TGTGCCAGTGGGGACACCAACACAGATACGCAGTATTTT. It specifies CASGDTNTDTQYF. The chain links TRBV7-3 to TRBJ2-3; a possible D gene is TRBD1 (6 bases). This CDR3 is 13 amino acids long. Trimming stripped 9 bases from V and 2 bases from J, with 12 bases between. From germline, CDR1 is SGHTA and CDR2 FQGTGA.

This clonotype has at least ten counts. This chain links TRBV7-7 with TRBJ2-2; 7 bases match TRBD1. The CDR3 covers 15 residues. Trimming removed 5 bases from V and 3 bases from J; junction bases left unmatched: 6. Germline V gene sequence: CDR1 SSHAT, CDR2 FNYEAQ (reference sequence). CDR3: CASSPDRTYTGELFF. CDR3 coding DNA: TGTGCCAGCAGCCCGGACAGGACCTACACCGGGGAGCTGTTTTTT.

The chain recombines TRBV7-2 with TRBJ1-2; no clear D gene. Looked up from germline, CDR1 is SGHTA and CDR2 is FQGNSA. Trimming shortened V by 5 bases and J by 6 bases, and 13 bases separated the two germline ends. The CDR3 totals 13 residues. The CDR3: CASSPLSADGYTF. In DNA, the CDR3 is TGTGCCAGCAGCCCCCTTTCGGCGGATGGCTACACCTTC.

This chain uses TRBV19 with TRBJ1-5; D ambiguous. This CDR3 is 12 amino acids long. V was clipped by 6 bases and J by 7 bases, with 10 bases between them. Germline-derived CDR1 and CDR2 are LNHDA and SQIVND (reference sequence). The CDR3 here is CASSPVRQPQHF. DNA of the CDR3: TGTGCCAGTAGCCCGGTGAGGCAGCCCCAGCATTTT.

This clonotype was seen many times. The chain uses TRBV7-2 and TRBJ2-2; 11 bases are a match to TRBD2. The CDR3 is made up of 15 amino acids. Germline CDR1 SGHTA, CDR2 FQGNSA. V dropped 6 bases and J dropped 3; count of bases not matched to a gene: 3. The chain's CDR3 is CASRLLAGDTGELFF. CDR3 DNA: TGTGCCAGCAGGTTACTAGCGGGGGACACCGGGGAGCTGTTTTTT.

This clonotype was detected a few times. This chain joins TRBV11-2 and TRBJ1-2; no definite D call. Germline V gene sequence: CDR1 SGHAT, CDR2 FQNNGV. The CDR3 is made up of 14 amino acids. Trimming removed 6 bases from V and 10 bases from J, with 21 bases in between. The CDR3 DNA follows: TGTGCCAGCAGTTCGGCGGACGGAGCCTGGGTCTACACCTTC. Encoded protein: CASSSADGAWVYTF. Complete variable domain (other parts from reference TRBV11-2 and TRBJ1-2): EAGVAQSPRYKIIEKRQSVAFWCNPISGHATLYWYQQILGQGPKLLIQFQNNGVVDDSQLPKDRFSAERLKGVDSTLKIQPAKLEDSAVYLCASSSADGAWVYTFGSGTRLTVV.

This clonotype was observed a single time. The chain carries TRBV5-5 and TRBJ1-4, with D hard to call. The CDR3 runs 13 residues. Per germline, CDR1 SGHKS and CDR2 YYEKEE (reference sequence). With 5 bases removed from V and 5 bases from J, the gap between germline ends came to 10 bases. CDR3 loop: CASRPNRNEKLFF. The CDR3 DNA reads as TGTGCCAGCAGACCAAATCGAAATGAAAAACTGTTTTTT.

This chain connects TRBV11-2 to TRBJ2-1, with a possible D match to TRBD1 (5 bases). CDR1 and CDR2 (germline): SGHAT, FQNNGV. Trimming removed 3 bases at V and 5 bases at J, with 17 bases between. The CDR3 is made up of 16 amino acids. CDR3 in DNA: TGTGCCAGCAGCTTTCCATTGGGGCCTCCGAACAATGAGCAGTTCTTC. Translation: CASSFPLGPPNNEQFF.

This clonotype was seen more than once but under ten times. The chain links TRBV12-3 or TRBV12-4 to TRBJ2-3, with D possibly TRBD1 on 5 matching bases. The CDR3 has 14 amino acids. Trimming took 6 bases from V and 2 from J, leaving 12 bases between them. In DNA form, the CDR3 reads TGTGCCAGCAGCCTCTCAGGGAACACAGATACGCAGTATTTT. Its protein is CASSLSGNTDTQYF.

This clonotype was picked up many times. The chain combines TRBV7-7 with TRBJ2-7; 7 nucleotides align to TRBD1. The CDR3 extends over 15 amino acids. The junction had 11 bases not matched to a gene; V was cut back by 6 bases and J by 3 bases. CDR1 and CDR2 from the germline V gene are SSHAT and FNYEAQ (reference sequence). This CDR3 is CASRTQGDTIYEQYF. The CDR3 DNA reads as TGTGCCAGCAGAACGCAGGGGGACACGATCTACGAGCAGTACTTC. The whole variable domain, filled in from reference TRBV7-7 and TRBJ2-7, reads GAGVSQSPRYKVTKRGQDVTLRCDPISSHATLYWYQQALGQGPEFLTYFNYEAQPDKSGLPSDRFSAERPEGSISTLTIQRTEQRDSAMYRCASRTQGDTIYEQYFGPGTRLTVT.

Notes on this clonotype: The junction does not match germline at one end; this may be a read error. V and J are TRBV5-5 and TRBJ1-1; no definite D call. Germline CDR1 reads SGHKS; CDR2 reads YYEKEE (reference sequence). The CDR3 extends over 14 amino acids. CDR3 residues: CDSSPVTVNTEAFF. CDR3 sequence (DNA): TGTGACAGCAGCCCTGTCACTGTGAACACTGAAGCTTTCTTT.

The chain has TRBV4-3 and TRBJ2-1; the D gene could be TRBD1 or TRBD2 (5 bases each). The germline CDR1 and CDR2 sequences are LGHNA and YSLEER. The CDR3 extends over 20 amino acids. Deletions cut 1 base from V and 0 bases from J, with 22 bases between. The CDR3 sequence is CASSQASETTGLSSYNEQFF. The CDR3 DNA is TGCGCCAGCAGCCAAGCGTCAGAGACGACGGGGCTTAGCTCCTACAATGAGCAGTTCTTC.

This clonotype occurred a few times. This chain uses TRBV4-2 with TRBJ1-1; D call uncertain. Trimming cost V 4 bases and J 6 bases, with 9 bases left between them. The CDR3 spans 12 residues. CDR1 and CDR2 (germline): LGHNA, YNFKEQ. In nucleotides, the CDR3 is TGTGCCAGCAGCCCCCCTGGCCCTGAAGCTTTCTTT. This sequence encodes CASSPPGPEAFF.

The chain uses TRBV11-2 and TRBJ2-7; D gene unclear. Per the germline V gene, CDR1 is SGHAT and CDR2 is FQNNGV. Deletions cut 5 bases from V and 5 bases from J, with 13 bases between. This CDR3 is 13 amino acids long. CDR3 nucleotide sequence: TGTGCCAGCAGCCCCGTTGGTTTCCACGAGCAGTACGTC. Protein sequence: CASSPVGFHEQYV.

V usage is TRBV7-8 and J usage is TRBJ2-7; 10 bases are shared with TRBD1. V was pared by 5 bases and J by 0 bases, with 4 bases of the junction left unmatched. Germline CDR1 is SGHVS and CDR2 is FQNEAQ. The CDR3 is 15 amino acids. The CDR3 coding sequence is TGTGCCAGCAGCGACTGGACAGGGGGCTCCTACGAGCAGTACGTC. Encoded protein: CASSDWTGGSYEQYV.

This clonotype has just a few counts. This chain connects TRBV12-3 or TRBV12-4 to TRBJ2-3, with a possible D match to TRBD2 (5 bases). The CDR3 is made up of 12 amino acids. V was pared by 10 bases and J by 1 base, with 9 bases between. CDR3 DNA: TGTGCCACCCAAGCGGGCACAGATACGCAGTATTTT. Translation: CATQAGTDTQYF.

This clonotype appeared many times. This rearrangement joins TRBV7-8 to TRBJ2-1, with D tentatively TRBD2 (7 bases). Germline loops: CDR1 SGHVS, CDR2 FQNEAQ. This CDR3 comprises 15 residues. Trimming removed 4 bases from V and 5 bases from J, with 15 bases in between. CDR3 nucleotide sequence: TGTGCCAGCAGCTCTGGATCGGGGGGCCACAATGAGCAGTTCTTC. Protein sequence: CASSSGSGGHNEQFF.

The chain combines TRBV7-9 with TRBJ2-1, with 8 bases aligning to TRBD2. With V trimmed by 5 bases and J by 8 bases, 11 bases remained unmatched. The CDR3 has 15 amino acids. Germline CDR1 SEHNR, CDR2 FQNEAQ (reference sequence). Written as DNA, the CDR3 is TGTGCCAGCAGCCCGACGGGGGGGGATGGGGATGAGCAGTTCTTC. Translation: CASSPTGGDGDEQFF.

The gene calls are TRBV7-6 and TRBJ2-7; 14 nucleotides align to TRBD2. The CDR3 is 16 residues long. Germline-derived CDR1 and CDR2 are SGHVS and FNYEAQ. Trimming took 5 bases from V and 2 from J; bases not matched to a gene: 5. The CDR3: CASSLGLAGVTYEQYF. CDR3 DNA: TGTGCCAGCAGCCTGGGACTAGCGGGGGTAACCTACGAGCAGTACTTC. The full variable domain, its missing parts supplied by reference TRBV7-6 and TRBJ2-7, is GAGVSQSPRYKVTKRGQDVALRCDPISGHVSLYWYRQALGQGPEFLTYFNYEAQQDKSGLPNDRFSAERPEGSISTLTIQRTEQRDSAMYRCASSLGLAGVTYEQYFGPGTRLTVT.

The chain carries TRBV12-3 or TRBV12-4 and TRBJ2-7, with a tentative D call TRBD2 (5 bases). The V end was cut by 1 base, the J end by 6 bases, with 13 bases between. CDR3 length: 14 amino acids. The CDR3 spells CASSLDRGIGEQYF. The CDR3 bases are TGTGCCAGCAGTTTAGATCGGGGTATCGGCGAGCAGTACTTC.

The rearrangement uses TRBV24-1 and TRBJ2-3; D ambiguous. Trimming shortened V by 2 bases and J by 6 bases, and 2 bases separated the two germline ends. The CDR3 length is 11 residues. The germline CDR1 and CDR2 sequences are KGHDR and SFDVKD. The CDR3 loop is CATSDSDTQYF. CDR3 in DNA: TGTGCCACCAGTGATTCGGATACGCAGTATTTT.

This chain connects TRBV19 to TRBJ1-4, with D possibly being TRBD1 (5 bases). This CDR3 is 16 amino acids long. The V end was cut by 3 bases, the J end by 3 bases, with 14 bases between. Germline V gives CDR1 LNHDA, CDR2 SQIVND (reference sequence). CDR3 in amino acids: CASSMSLGASNEKLFF. Written as DNA, the CDR3 is TGTGCCAGTAGTATGAGTCTCGGGGCATCTAATGAAAAACTGTTTTTT. The entire variable domain, with the rest obtained from reference TRBV19 and TRBJ1-4, is as follows: DGGITQSPKYLFRKEGQNVTLSCEQNLNHDAMYWYRQDPGQGLRLIYYSQIVNDFQKGDIAEGYSVSREKKESFPLTVTSAQKNPTAFYLCASSMSLGASNEKLFFGSGTQLSVL.

A few counts support this clonotype. CDR3 coding DNA: TGTGCCAGCAGCTTGACTAGCGGGTACAATGAGCAGTTCTTC. Translated, it gives CASSLTSGYNEQFF. The rearrangement links TRBV7-8 to TRBJ2-1; 10 bases match TRBD2. The CDR3 spans 14 residues. Germline loops: CDR1 SGHVS, CDR2 FQNEAQ. V shed 3 bases and J 4 bases; nucleotides not matched to a gene: 0.

This clonotype was found once. The junction and the germline gene differ at one end; a read error may be behind it. This sequence joins TRBV5-1 and TRBJ1-1; no clear D gene. This CDR3 contains 14 residues. CDR1 and CDR2 (germline): SGHRS, YFSETQ. The CDR3 DNA reads as TGCTCCAGCAGCTGGCGGACCGGGAACACTGAAGCTTTCTTT. This gives the protein CSSSWRTGNTEAFF. The whole variable domain, remainder taken from reference TRBV5-1 and TRBJ1-1, is KAGVTQTPRYLIKTRGQQVTLSCSPISGHRSVSWYQQTPGQGLQFLFEYFSETQRNKGNFPGRFSGRQFSNSRSEMNVSTLELGDSALYLCSSSWRTGNTEAFFGQGTRLTVV.

V and J are TRBV15 and TRBJ1-1; 7 bases are a match to TRBD1. The germline V gene encodes CDR1 LNHNV and CDR2 YYDKDF (reference sequence). V was clipped by 5 bases and J by 8 bases; unmatched bases: 11. The CDR3 consists of 14 residues. In DNA form, the CDR3 reads TGTGCCACCAGCGGACTACGACAGGGTACCGAAGCTTTCTTT. It translates to CATSGLRQGTEAFF.